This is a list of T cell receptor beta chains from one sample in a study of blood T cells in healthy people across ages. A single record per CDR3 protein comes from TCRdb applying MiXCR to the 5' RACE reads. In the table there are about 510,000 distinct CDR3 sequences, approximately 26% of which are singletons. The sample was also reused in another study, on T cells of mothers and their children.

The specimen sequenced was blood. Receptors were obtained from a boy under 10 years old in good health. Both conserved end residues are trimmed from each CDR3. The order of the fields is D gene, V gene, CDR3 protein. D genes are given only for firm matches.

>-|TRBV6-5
ASSYSETDAYEQY
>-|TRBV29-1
SVEEPRDTEAF
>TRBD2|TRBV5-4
ASSFGLAGVYEQF
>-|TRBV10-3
AISPGRGGQETQY
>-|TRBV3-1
ASSQNTGAQETQY
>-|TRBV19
ASSMTTGLNQPQH
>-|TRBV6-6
ASRGPDDEQF
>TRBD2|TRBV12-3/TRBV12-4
ASTLGTSGDTQY
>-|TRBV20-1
SARQGLTEKLF
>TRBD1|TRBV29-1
SVVGQGVGYT
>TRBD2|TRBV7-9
ASSPGLAGDQETQY
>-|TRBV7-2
ASSWSLLVPDTQY
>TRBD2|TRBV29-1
SVARKLAVKQETQY
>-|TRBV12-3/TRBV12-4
ASSFAGQNTEAF
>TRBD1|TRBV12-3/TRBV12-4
ASSRGGGYGYT
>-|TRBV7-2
ASSSTFSYEQY
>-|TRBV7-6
ASSPRADSYGYT
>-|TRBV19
ASSILGLAQPQH
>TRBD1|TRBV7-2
ASSWTGPREQY
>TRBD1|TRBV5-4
ASSLTGAGEAF
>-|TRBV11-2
ASSPLRSSYNSPLH
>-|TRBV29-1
SVVKGGEPQH
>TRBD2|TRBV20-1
SASGRAYNEQF
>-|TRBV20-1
SARDQGQETQY
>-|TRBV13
ASSQTDGTEQF
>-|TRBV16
ASSQLPRPTNEKLF
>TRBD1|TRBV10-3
AISDSGQLQETQY
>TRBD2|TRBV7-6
ASSLASGRSTEQF
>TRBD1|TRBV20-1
SAHGQGGFSGNTIY